The 31 T cell receptor beta chains presented below share a single source sample, sequenced in a study of blood T cell repertoires in COVID-19. Sequencing used immunoSEQ multiplex PCR; TCRdb keeps in-frame clones, though not all of them. In the table there are approximately 120,000 clones, over 75% of which are singletons. Sequencing was done on a sample of peripheral blood. These receptors came from a man in his forties or fifties with acute or convalescent COVID-19.

The chain uses TRBV10-2 and TRBJ2-7, with 9 bases matching TRBD2. The CDR3 is made up of 15 amino acids. V shed 4 bases, J shed 2 bases, and the junction held 6 bases outside the gene matches. Germline loops: CDR1 WSHSY, CDR2 SAAADI. In DNA form, the CDR3 reads TGCGCCAGCAGTGTCAGGGCGGGAGGGCCCTACGAGCAGTACTTC. Protein sequence: CASSVRAGGPYEQYF.

The CDR3 DNA is TGTGCCATCACCGGAGGGACTGCAAGTTATGGCTACACCTTC. Translated: CAITGGTASYGYTF. The chain combines TRBV10-3 with TRBJ1-2; D perhaps matches TRBD1 (5 bases). The germline CDR1 and CDR2 sequences are ENHRY and SYGVKD. The CDR3 totals 14 residues. Trimming stripped 7 bases from V and 5 bases from J, with 17 bases between.

The chain uses TRBV10-1 and TRBJ2-3, with 7 bases lining up with TRBD2. Germline values: CDR1 WNHNN, CDR2 SYGVQD (reference sequence). V gave up 4 bases and J gave up 8 bases; unmatched junction bases: 9. The CDR3 is 14 residues long. The CDR3 DNA follows: TGCGCCAGCAGTGGGGCTAGCGGAGGAGGTACGCAGTATTTT. This encodes CASSGASGGGTQYF.

J is TRBJ2-2 and V is TRBV11-2; D is perhaps TRBD2 (6 bases). Germline lookup yields CDR1 SGHAT and CDR2 FQNNGV. Between the trimmed V and J ends, which lost 1 base and 6 bases, there was a span of 12 bases. The CDR3 is 15 amino acids. This CDR3 reads CASSLAGAGPGELFF. In DNA form, the CDR3 reads TGTGCCAGCAGCTTAGCCGGCGCGGGGCCCGGGGAGCTGTTTTTT.

The chain joins TRBV27 to TRBJ2-6; 10 nucleotides line up with TRBD1. V was pared by 2 bases and J by 3 bases, with 4 bases of the junction left unmatched. The germline V gene encodes CDR1 MNHEY and CDR2 SMNVEV (reference sequence). This CDR3 has 17 residues. The CDR3 is CASSLDRGRGGANVLTF. CDR3 bases: TGTGCCAGCAGTTTAGACAGGGGGCGAGGTGGGGCCAACGTCCTGACTTTC.

This chain connects TRBV6-6 to TRBJ2-2, with D unclear. In germline, CDR1 is MNHNY, CDR2 SVGAGI (reference sequence). CDR3 length: 14 residues. The ends were cut back, 2 bases at V and 6 bases at J, with 10 bases in the middle. The CDR3 region is CASSYQVGPGELFF. In DNA form, the CDR3 reads TGTGCCAGCAGTTACCAAGTGGGCCCCGGGGAGCTGTTTTTT.

This sequence joins TRBV21-1 and TRBJ2-7; whether TRBD1, the table's D call, matches the DNA was not checked. TRBV21-1 constitutes a pseudogene. CDR3 length equals 14 residues. The CDR3 here is CASSHYRDRYEQYF. CDR3 in DNA: TGTGCCAGCAGCCACTACCGGGACAGGTACGAGCAGTACTTC.

The chain recombines TRBV10-3 with TRBJ1-1, with 8 bases fitting TRBD1. The germline CDR1 and CDR2 sequences are ENHRY and SYGVKD. The CDR3 spans 16 residues. V lost 2 bases, J lost 0 bases, and 5 bases stayed unmatched. Written as DNA, the CDR3 is TGTGCCATCAGTGAGAGAACAGGGGGTATGAACACTGAAGCTTTCTTT. Translating it yields CAISERTGGMNTEAFF.

The chain joins TRBV15 to TRBJ2-7, with 7 nucleotides matching TRBD1. Germline trimming cut 10 bases from V and 5 bases from J; bases unmatched to any gene: 11. Germline CDR1 reads LNHNV; CDR2 reads YYDKDF (reference sequence). This CDR3 region has 13 residues. The CDR3 sequence: CAISTGIGNEQYF. For the CDR3, the DNA is TGTGCCATTTCGACAGGGATTGGAAACGAGCAGTACTTC.

The chain links TRBV6-4 to TRBJ2-3; TRBD2 matches at 7 bases. This CDR3 region has 17 residues. V shed 2 bases and J 2 bases; nucleotides not matched to a gene: 10. CDR1 and CDR2 from the germline V gene are MRHNA and SNTAGT. The CDR3 loop reads CASSDIGLGSVTDTQYF. The CDR3 bases are TGTGCCAGCAGTGACATAGGACTAGGATCTGTCACAGATACGCAGTATTTT.

The gene calls are TRBV5-1 and TRBJ2-1, with TRBD2 as a possible D gene (6 bases). Germline V gene data show CDR1 as SGHRS and CDR2 as YFSETQ. The CDR3 is 15 amino acids. The V end lost 0 bases, the J end lost 6 bases, and 13 bases lay between the germline ends. DNA for the CDR3: TGCGCCAGCAGCTTGGGCTCCCGCGGGGCCAATGAGCAGTTCTTC. It specifies CASSLGSRGANEQFF.

The genes are TRBV4-2 and TRBJ2-2; 9 bases map to TRBD1. Trimming cost V 1 base and J 3 bases; bases outside gene matches: 6. CDR3 length equals 17 residues. Germline CDR1 and CDR2: LGHNA and YNFKEQ. CDR3 sequence: CASSQGQGGSDTGELFF. The CDR3 DNA follows: TGTGCCAGCAGCCAAGGACAGGGGGGTTCTGACACCGGGGAGCTGTTTTTT.

This rearrangement joins TRBV7-9 to TRBJ1-4; D is undetermined. CDR1 is SEHNR, CDR2 FQNEAQ, per germline (reference sequence). The CDR3 is 18 residues long. The V gene lost 3 bases and the J gene lost 2 bases, with 19 bases spanning the gap. The CDR3 is CASSFVTLAIGTNEKLFF. The CDR3 coding sequence is TGTGCCAGCAGCTTCGTGACACTCGCGATTGGGACTAATGAAAAACTGTTTTTT. Complete variable domain (other parts from reference TRBV7-9 and TRBJ1-4): DTGVSQNPRHKITKRGQNVTFRCDPISEHNRLYWYRQTLGQGPEFLTYFQNEAQLEKSRLLSDRFSAERPKGSFSTLEIQRTEQGDSAMYLCASSFVTLAIGTNEKLFFGSGTQLSVL.

This chain joins TRBV19 and TRBJ1-5; TRBD1 matches at 7 bases. The CDR3 is made up of 16 amino acids. The trim removed 7 bases at V and 1 base at J, leaving 10 bases unmatched. In germline, CDR1 is LNHDA, CDR2 SQIVND (reference sequence). The CDR3 region has the DNA TGTGCCAGTACCGATCTGACAGGGATCAGCAATCAGCCCCAGCATTTT. This translates into CASTDLTGISNQPQHF.

The chain has TRBV23-1 and TRBJ2-5; 8 bases are a match to TRBD2. TRBV23-1 is labeled an ORF, and its function is uncertain. The CDR3 has 19 residues. After removal of 1 base from V and 5 bases from J, the junction contained 18 bases not matched to a gene. CDR3 in DNA: TGCGCCAGCAGTCAATTTGGGGACGCGGGGGGCCCTGGGGAGGAGACCCAGTACTTC. Translating gives CASSQFGDAGGPGEETQYF.

This clone appeared once. The chain employs TRBV5-1 and TRBJ1-1, with TRBD1 matching 9 bases. The V gene's germline CDR1 is SGHRS and CDR2 YFSETQ. The CDR3 sequence is 15 residues long. V trimming: 5 bases; J trimming: 5 bases; junction bases outside the gene matches: 10. The CDR3 nucleotides are TGCGCCAGCAGTCCAACCCGACAGGGGGGGACTGAAGCTTTCTTT. Residues: CASSPTRQGGTEAFF.

The chain combines TRBV11-2 with TRBJ2-7; the D gene is possibly TRBD2 (6 bases). V was shortened by 4 bases and J by 6 bases, with 13 bases between the two germline ends. Germline V lookup: CDR1 SGHAT, CDR2 FQNNGV. This CDR3 has 13 residues. CDR3 amino acids: CASSWGGAGEQYF. Here the CDR3 DNA reads TGTGCCAGCAGCTGGGGCGGGGCGGGCGAGCAGTACTTC. Complete variable domain (other parts from reference TRBV11-2 and TRBJ2-7): EAGVAQSPRYKIIEKRQSVAFWCNPISGHATLYWYQQILGQGPKLLIQFQNNGVVDDSQLPKDRFSAERLKGVDSTLKIQPAKLEDSAVYLCASSWGGAGEQYFGPGTRLTVT.

This clone has only one observation. This chain links TRBV7-9 with TRBJ2-7; TRBD2 aligns across 8 bases. V shed 1 base, J shed 4 bases, and the junction held 3 bases outside the gene matches. The CDR3 runs to 14 residues. Germline loops: CDR1 SEHNR, CDR2 FQNEAQ (reference sequence). CDR3 sequence: CASSLEKREYEQYF. In DNA, the CDR3 is TGTGCCAGCAGCTTAGAAAAGCGGGAGTACGAGCAGTACTTC. Complete variable domain (other parts from reference TRBV7-9 and TRBJ2-7): DTGVSQNPRHKITKRGQNVTFRCDPISEHNRLYWYRQTLGQGPEFLTYFQNEAQLEKSRLLSDRFSAERPKGSFSTLEIQRTEQGDSAMYLCASSLEKREYEQYFGPGTRLTVT.

The V call is TRBV6-5, the J call TRBJ2-2, with 12 bases identical to TRBD2. CDR3 length: 16 residues. V dropped 3 bases and J dropped 7; count of bases not matched to a gene: 6. The germline V gene has CDR1 MNHEY and CDR2 SVGAGI. This chain's CDR3 is CASSYLLAGGVGELFF. The CDR3 DNA sequence: TGTGCCAGCAGTTATCTCCTAGCGGGAGGGGTCGGGGAGCTGTTTTTT.

The chain carries TRBV6-5 and TRBJ2-7; TRBD2 agrees at 9 bases. The CDR3 spans 14 residues. The V segment lost 6 bases and the J segment 3 bases; nucleotides outside the gene matches: 6. Germline loops: CDR1 MNHEY, CDR2 SVGAGI. The DNA of the CDR3 is TGTGCCAGCAGACCCGGACTAGCGAGCTACGAGCAGTACTTC. Its protein is CASRPGLASYEQYF.

The V and J genes are TRBV28 and TRBJ2-2; TRBD1 matches at 9 bases. The J segment lost 4 bases and the V segment lost 5 bases, leaving 5 bases of the junction unmatched. This CDR3 is built from 15 residues. The germline V gene has CDR1 MDHEN and CDR2 SYDVKM. The CDR3 sequence: CASSGDRDFTGELFF. In DNA form, the CDR3 reads TGTGCCAGCAGTGGGGACAGGGATTTCACCGGGGAGCTGTTTTTT.

This chain links TRBV9 with TRBJ2-5; D may be TRBD1 (6 bases). Germline CDR1 reads SGDLS; CDR2 reads YYNGEE. The CDR3 runs 15 residues. V was pared by 0 bases and J by 4 bases, with 13 bases between. The CDR3 nucleotides are TGTGCCAGCAGCGTAGGAGCTGGCAGGGGAGAGACCCAGTACTTC. It specifies CASSVGAGRGETQYF.

The chain joins TRBV19 to TRBJ2-1; maybe TRBD2 (5 bases). Trimming took 3 bases from V and 10 from J, leaving 25 bases between them. This CDR3 region has 17 residues. Germline CDR1 reads LNHDA; CDR2 reads SQIVND (reference sequence). CDR3 amino acids: CASSIPLRLGLTREQFF. DNA for the CDR3: TGTGCCAGTAGTATTCCCCTCCGGTTAGGACTTACTAGGGAGCAGTTCTTC. The full variable domain, in which reference TRBV19 and TRBJ2-1 provide the parts outside the CDR3, is DGGITQSPKYLFRKEGQNVTLSCEQNLNHDAMYWYRQDPGQGLRLIYYSQIVNDFQKGDIAEGYSVSREKKESFPLTVTSAQKNPTAFYLCASSIPLRLGLTREQFFGPGTRLTVL.

As for this clone: The junction departs from the called germline gene at one end, perhaps through a read error. Other DNA sequences in this sample translate to the same CDR3. J is TRBJ1-1 and V is TRBV10-3; TRBD1 matches at 8 bases. Per germline, CDR1 ENHRY and CDR2 SYGVKD. The CDR3 is 16 amino acids. CDR3: CAISESGIDRGTEAFF. The CDR3 DNA sequence: TGTGCTATCAGTGAGTCGGGGATAGACAGGGGCACTGAAGCTTTCTTT.

The chain recombines TRBV4-1 with TRBJ2-7, with 7 nucleotides matching TRBD1. This CDR3 region has 13 residues. Trimming removed 3 bases from V and 5 bases from J; junction bases left unmatched: 4. The germline V gene has CDR1 MGHRA and CDR2 YSYEKL. The CDR3 DNA is TGCGCCAGCAGCCATAGAACAGGGGACGAGCAGTACTTC. Residues: CASSHRTGDEQYF.

The chain joins TRBV4-1 to TRBJ2-3; tentatively, D is TRBD1 (6 bases). The CDR3 contains 16 residues. The germline V and J ends were trimmed by 1 base and 0 bases, with 11 bases remaining between them. Germline loops: CDR1 MGHRA, CDR2 YSYEKL. CDR3 DNA: TGCGCCAGCAGCCAAGTCAGGGGTCTTAGCACAGATACGCAGTATTTT. It is translated as CASSQVRGLSTDTQYF.

The gene calls are TRBV4-2 and TRBJ1-2, with D uncertain. V was cut by 2 bases and J by 4 bases, with 11 bases left in between. Germline V lookup: CDR1 LGHNA, CDR2 YNFKEQ. The length of the CDR3 is 14 residues. The CDR3: CASSQSTPIYGYTF. The CDR3 nucleotides read TGTGCCAGCAGCCAATCGACACCGATCTATGGCTACACCTTC.

This rearrangement joins TRBV29-1 to TRBJ2-7; no clear D. The CDR3 runs 11 residues. Germline assignment: CDR1 SQVTM and CDR2 ANQGSEA. Trimming removed 3 bases at V and 3 bases at J, with 6 bases between. This CDR3 is CSVDSDYEQYF. The CDR3 DNA follows: TGCAGCGTTGATTCAGACTACGAGCAGTACTTC.

The rearrangement joins TRBV5-1 to TRBJ1-6, with a tentative D call TRBD1 (5 bases). The germline V and J ends were trimmed by 4 bases and 9 bases, with 11 bases remaining between them. Germline V gene lookup returns CDR1 SGHRS and CDR2 YFSETQ. This CDR3 region has 13 residues. CDR3 in DNA: TGCGCCAGCAGCCCGGTCGGGGGTTCACCCCTCCACTTT. Its translation: CASSPVGGSPLHF.

This chain connects TRBV20-1 to TRBJ2-2; 13 bases align to TRBD2. This CDR3 is 15 amino acids long. V shed 3 bases and J 6 bases; nucleotides not matched to a gene: 4. The V gene's germline CDR1 is DFQATT and CDR2 SNEGSKA (reference sequence). The CDR3 reads CSASTSGRAAGELFF. DNA of the CDR3: TGCAGTGCTAGTACTAGCGGGAGGGCGGCCGGGGAGCTGTTTTTT.

The chain carries TRBV25-1 and TRBJ1-6, with D unresolved. This CDR3 has 13 residues. Germline CDR1 is MGHDK and CDR2 is SYGVNS. Trimming removed 8 bases from V and 0 bases from J, with 5 bases in between. CDR3 DNA sequence: TGTGCCAGCCAGAACTCCTATAATTCACCCCTCCACTTT. Translated: CASQNSYNSPLHF.